These 8 T cell receptor beta chains were sequenced from one sample in a study of blood T cell repertoires in COVID-19 (dated by TCRdb to the early 2020s). Library method: the immunoSEQ multiplex PCR assay. Not all clones reach the TCRdb copy of this immuneACCESS table, which keeps in-frame sequences only. Checked studies attribute under half of the gap to unresolved V genes and leave the rest unexplained. The sample includes a few hundred thousand clones, with approximately 88% observed a single time. 2% to 3% of the sample comes from the top ten. Sequencing was carried out using PBMCs or T cells enriched from blood (not recorded which). These receptors were obtained from a woman aged 40 to 49 with acute COVID-19.

The genes are TRBV19 and TRBJ2-1; a possible D gene is TRBD1 (5 bases). Trimming stripped 5 bases from V and 7 bases from J, with 15 bases between. The CDR3 has 14 residues. Germline-derived CDR1 and CDR2 are LNHDA and SQIVND (reference sequence). This chain's CDR3 is CASSPTGRGNEQFF. In nucleotides, the CDR3 is TGTGCCAGTAGTCCCACAGGCAGAGGTAATGAGCAGTTCTTC.

The V and J genes are TRBV4-3 and TRBJ2-2; D not certain. CDR3 length: 15 residues. Germline CDR1 LGHNA, CDR2 YSLEER. V lost 0 bases and J 7 bases, leaving 12 bases between the germline ends. CDR3 bases: TGCGCCAGCAGCCAAGATCAATCCGCGGTCGGGGAGCTGTTTTTT. Its translation: CASSQDQSAVGELFF.

This chain connects TRBV5-4 to TRBJ2-5, with a weak D call TRBD1 (6 bases). The germline gives CDR1 SGHNT, CDR2 YYREEE (reference sequence). V dropped 2 bases and J dropped 3 bases, with 11 bases sitting between them. The CDR3 extends over 14 amino acids. The CDR3 protein is CASSFGGNKETQYF. The DNA of the CDR3 is TGTGCCAGCAGCTTTGGGGGCAACAAAGAGACCCAGTACTTC.

This chain connects TRBV9 to TRBJ2-1; 12 bases line up with TRBD2. J lost 9 bases, V lost 0 bases, and 4 bases had no gene match. CDR1 and CDR2 (germline): SGDLS, YYNGEE. CDR3 length equals 15 residues. The CDR3 DNA reads TGTGCCAGCAGCGTAGGGACTAGCGGGGAGGGTGAGCAGTTCTTC. Its translation: CASSVGTSGEGEQFF. Full variable domain (outside the CDR3, taken from reference TRBV9 and TRBJ2-1): DSGVTQTPKHLITATGQRVTLRCSPRSGDLSVYWYQQSLDQGLQFLIQYYNGEERAKGNILERFSAQQFPDLHSELNLSSLELGDSALYFCASSVGTSGEGEQFFGPGTRLTVL.

The chain joins TRBV10-1 to TRBJ1-5, with a possible D match to TRBD1 (5 bases). Trimming stripped 6 bases from V and 3 bases from J, with 9 bases between. This CDR3 has 13 residues. Germline V gene lookup returns CDR1 WNHNN and CDR2 SYGVQD (reference sequence). The CDR3 DNA reads as TGCGCCAGCAGAGAGACAGACAATCAGCCCCAGCATTTT. Its translation is CASRETDNQPQHF.

CDR3 region: CASSLNPGQGAFF. As DNA, the CDR3 is TGTGCCAGCAGCTTAAACCCGGGACAGGGGGCTTTCTTT. The chain couples TRBV11-3 to TRBJ1-1, with TRBD1 matching over 10 bases. V lost 2 bases to trimming and J lost 11 bases; unmatched junction nucleotides: 5. The CDR3 consists of 13 residues. CDR1 and CDR2 (germline): SGHNT, YENEEA.

CDR3 sequence reads: CASSSNSYEQYV. The CDR3 nucleotides are TGTGCCAGCAGTTCCAACTCCTACGAGCAGTACGTC. The chain recombines TRBV27 with TRBJ2-7; the D is unclear. V was trimmed by 4 bases and J by 0 bases, leaving 4 bases between them. Germline CDR1 and CDR2: MNHEY and SMNVEV (reference sequence). The CDR3 covers 12 residues.

The V gene is TRBV3-1 (or the pseudogene TRBV3-2), the J gene TRBJ1-1, with D tentatively TRBD1 (6 bases). Trimming stripped 4 bases from V and 4 bases from J, with 13 bases between. The CDR3 runs to 14 residues. Germline assignment: CDR1 LGHDT and CDR2 YNNKEL (reference sequence). CDR3 loop: CASSRYRVFTEAFF. The CDR3 DNA is TGTGCCAGCAGCCGATACAGGGTTTTCACTGAAGCTTTCTTT.